These T cell receptor beta chains were read from a single sample in a study of Graves' ophthalmopathy and Graves' hyperthyroidism. From the multiplex PCR reads, TCRdb called clonotypes with MiXCR, one entry per CDR3 protein. Among a few hundred thousand distinct CDR3 sequences listed, roughly 21% were seen once. Sequencing input: peripheral blood. The source is a woman aged 18-35 years with stable Graves' hyperthyroidism. The CDR3 runs from the conserved cysteine through the conserved F or W. A D gene is named only where the DNA matches it firmly. Where a row states a size, it is once, few, many or the class of an expanded clone; other rows omit it.

j_call: TRBJ2-2
d_call: .
clone_size: many
v_call: TRBV7-8
cdr3_aa: CASSLEATNTGELFF

j_call: TRBJ2-7
d_call: TRBD2
clone_size: many
v_call: TRBV10-3
cdr3_aa: CAISEFSGSSYEQYF

j_call: TRBJ2-7
d_call: .
clone_size: .
v_call: TRBV13
cdr3_aa: CASSFYRDPPHYEQYF

j_call: TRBJ2-5
d_call: TRBD2
clone_size: many
v_call: TRBV2
cdr3_aa: CATREGRLQETQYF

j_call: TRBJ1-1
d_call: TRBD1
clone_size: many
v_call: TRBV7-2
cdr3_aa: CASSLATGADTEAFF

j_call: TRBJ2-7
d_call: TRBD2
clone_size: many
v_call: TRBV20-1
cdr3_aa: CSATAGAGEQYF

j_call: TRBJ1-5
d_call: .
clone_size: many
v_call: TRBV6-2/TRBV6-3
cdr3_aa: CASSLDYSEYQPQHF

j_call: TRBJ1-1
d_call: .
clone_size: many
v_call: TRBV7-2
cdr3_aa: CASSFRRDESEAFF

j_call: TRBJ2-7
d_call: .
clone_size: once
v_call: TRBV5-1
cdr3_aa: CASSSGTPGYEQYF

j_call: TRBJ2-7
d_call: TRBD2
clone_size: once
v_call: TRBV28
cdr3_aa: CASSSVWGGSYEQYF

j_call: TRBJ2-5
d_call: TRBD2
clone_size: .
v_call: TRBV20-1
cdr3_aa: CSARDGTSGKETQYF

j_call: TRBJ1-1
d_call: .
clone_size: .
v_call: TRBV30
cdr3_aa: CEGTVNTEAFF